This is a list of T cell receptor beta chains from one sample in a study of human T cells and chemical hapten exposure. TCRdb reprocessed the RACE reads via MiXCR and lists one record per CDR3 protein. Of some 90,000 distinct CDR3 sequences detected, 11% appear once; the ten largest clones hold roughly 1%. Sequencing was performed on whole blood, taken in connection with sensitization to the hapten diphenylcyclopropenone (DPC). The origin of the receptors is a woman younger than 45 with alopecia areata. Some clones in this sample may be carry-over from other donors' samples. Both conserved end residues are part of each CDR3.

j_call v_call cdr3_length cdr3_aa
TRBJ2-1 TRBV20-1 16 CSARAERLAAYNEQFF
TRBJ1-3 TRBV7-9 15 CASSHDRVSGNTIYF
TRBJ2-3 TRBV9 16 CASSVEGGSSTDTQYF
TRBJ2-1 TRBV14 16 CASSQVTGAWGNEQFF
TRBJ1-1 TRBV20-1 12 CSARADRTEAFF
TRBJ1-2 TRBV5-6 14 CASSRPPGDYGYTF
TRBJ2-3 TRBV2 12 CASGLNTDTQYF
TRBJ2-5 TRBV7-2 13 CASSFGTGETQYF
TRBJ2-1 TRBV3-1 13 CASSQDLHYEQFF
TRBJ1-5 TRBV30 14 CAWRGQNSNQPQHF
TRBJ1-1 TRBV29-1 13 CSVRDKTNTEAFF
TRBJ1-1 TRBV12-3/TRBV12-4 12 CASSFRGPEAFF
TRBJ2-7 TRBV28 15 CASSLSGQGTYEQYF
TRBJ1-2 TRBV29-1 9 CSVAEGYTF
TRBJ1-5 TRBV18 16 CASSPFDMGSNQPQHF
TRBJ2-1 TRBV10-2 18 CASSDSNPGTSGAGEQFF
TRBJ2-3 TRBV7-2 15 CASSPQRGRTDTQYF
TRBJ1-5 TRBV20-1 14 CSAELRGQGQPQHF
TRBJ2-7 TRBV2 14 CASKTGQGIHEQYF
TRBJ2-2 TRBV18 15 CASSPPSLQTGELFF
TRBJ2-1 TRBV9 16 CASSETGTSGTHEQFF
TRBJ2-5 TRBV11-2 16 CASSLGTSGLQETQYF
TRBJ2-5 TRBV5-1 13 CASRSGFQETQYF
TRBJ1-2 TRBV29-1 11 CSVEDEGSYTF
TRBJ2-1 TRBV28 12 CASSLRRTIQFF
TRBJ1-5 TRBV27 13 CASSLRPPEPQHF
TRBJ1-1 TRBV5-1 13 CASSHGQGFEAFF
TRBJ2-1 TRBV9 14 CASSAGGSYNEQFF
TRBJ2-3 TRBV9 16 CASSVPTSEITDTQYF
TRBJ1-5 TRBV5-8 13 CASSLVPGQPQHF
TRBJ2-1 TRBV12-3/TRBV12-4 16 CASSLVRSVPGNEQFF
TRBJ2-1 TRBV12-3/TRBV12-4 14 CASSQGLARDEQFF
TRBJ2-5 TRBV10-3 12 CAIGVSQETQYF
TRBJ2-2 TRBV14 15 CASSRQNANTGELFF
TRBJ2-7 TRBV7-9 14 CASSLDGYSYEQYF
TRBJ2-7 TRBV27 17 CASSPISIGGISYEQYF